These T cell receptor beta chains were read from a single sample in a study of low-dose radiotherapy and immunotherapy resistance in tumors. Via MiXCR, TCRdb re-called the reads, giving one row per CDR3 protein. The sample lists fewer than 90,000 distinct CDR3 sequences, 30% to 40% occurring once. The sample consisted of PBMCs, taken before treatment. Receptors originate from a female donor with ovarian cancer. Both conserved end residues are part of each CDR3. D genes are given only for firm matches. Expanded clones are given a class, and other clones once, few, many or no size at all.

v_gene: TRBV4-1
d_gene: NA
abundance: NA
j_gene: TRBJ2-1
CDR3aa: CASSQASSQANEQFF
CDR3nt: TGCGCCAGCAGCCAAGCATCTAGTCAGGCAAATGAGCAGTTCTTC

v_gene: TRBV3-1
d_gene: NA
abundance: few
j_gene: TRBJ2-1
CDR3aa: CASSHWDPPTDF
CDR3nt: TGTGCCAGCAGCCACTGGGACCCCCCCACGGACTTC

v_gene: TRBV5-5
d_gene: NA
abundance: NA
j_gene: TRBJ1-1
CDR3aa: CASSLDIANTEAFF
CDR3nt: TGTGCCAGCAGCTTGGACATCGCCAACACTGAAGCTTTCTTT

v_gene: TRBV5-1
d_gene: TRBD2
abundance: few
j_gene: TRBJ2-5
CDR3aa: CASSPGLAGHQETQYF
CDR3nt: TGCGCCAGCAGCCCCGGACTAGCGGGCCATCAAGAGACCCAGTACTTC

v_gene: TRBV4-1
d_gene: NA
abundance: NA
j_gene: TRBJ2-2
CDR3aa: CASSQEFRQTGTGELFF
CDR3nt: TGCGCCAGCAGCCAAGAATTCCGACAAACGGGCACCGGGGAGCTGTTTTTT

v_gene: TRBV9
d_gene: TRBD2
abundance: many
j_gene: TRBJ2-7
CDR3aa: CASSAMGLAEPYEQYF
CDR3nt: TGTGCCAGCAGCGCAATGGGACTAGCGGAACCCTACGAGCAGTACTTC

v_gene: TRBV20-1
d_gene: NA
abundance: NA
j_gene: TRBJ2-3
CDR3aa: CSFWSTDTQYF
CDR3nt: TGCAGTTTCTGGAGCACAGATACGCAGTATTTT

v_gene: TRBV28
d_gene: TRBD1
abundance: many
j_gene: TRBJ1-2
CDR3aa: CASSSTGLYGYTF
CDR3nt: TGTGCCAGCAGTTCGACAGGGCTCTATGGCTACACCTTC

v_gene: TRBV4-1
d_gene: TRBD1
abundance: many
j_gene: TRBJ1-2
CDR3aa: CASSQPFGRTGDYGYTF
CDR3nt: TGCGCCAGCAGCCAACCCTTTGGGCGGACAGGGGACTATGGCTACACCTTC

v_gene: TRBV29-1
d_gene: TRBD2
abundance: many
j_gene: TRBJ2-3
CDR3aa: CSGRSGTSSDTQYF
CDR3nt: TGCAGCGGACGTAGCGGGACCTCATCAGATACGCAGTATTTT

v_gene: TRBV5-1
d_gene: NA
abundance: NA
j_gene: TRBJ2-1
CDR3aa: CASSATPGGYFEQFF
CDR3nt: TGCGCCAGCAGCGCCACGCCGGGGGGCTATTTTGAGCAGTTCTTC

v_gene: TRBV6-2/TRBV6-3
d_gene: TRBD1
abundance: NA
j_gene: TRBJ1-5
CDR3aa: CASSSQGALSNQPQHF
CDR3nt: TGTGCCAGCAGCTCACAGGGGGCGCTTAGCAATCAGCCCCAGCATTTT

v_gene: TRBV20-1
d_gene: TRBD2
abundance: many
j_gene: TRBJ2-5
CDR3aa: CSAERGASGSGFQETQYF
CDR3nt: TGCAGTGCTGAGAGGGGGGCTAGCGGGAGCGGGTTTCAAGAGACCCAGTACTTC

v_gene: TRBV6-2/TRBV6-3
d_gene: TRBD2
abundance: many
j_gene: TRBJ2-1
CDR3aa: CASSRLAGVSNEQFF
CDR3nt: TGTGCCAGCAGTCGACTAGCGGGAGTGTCGAATGAGCAGTTCTTC

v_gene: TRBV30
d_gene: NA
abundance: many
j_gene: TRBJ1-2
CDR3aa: CAWSGGIHGYTF
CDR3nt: TGTGCCTGGAGTGGGGGGATCCATGGCTACACCTTC

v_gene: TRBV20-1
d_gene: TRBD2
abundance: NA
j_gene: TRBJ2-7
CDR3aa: CSAPFGGGPYEQYF
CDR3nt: TGCAGTGCGCCCTTTGGGGGAGGGCCCTACGAGCAGTACTTC

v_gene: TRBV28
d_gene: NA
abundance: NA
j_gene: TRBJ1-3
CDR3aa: CASSLGVGGSGNTIYF
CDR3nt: TGTGCCAGCAGCTTAGGCGTCGGGGGGAGTGGAAACACCATATATTTT

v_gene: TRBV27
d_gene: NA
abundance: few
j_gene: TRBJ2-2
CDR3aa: CASSLSYVFLNTGELFF
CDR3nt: TGTGCCAGCAGTTTATCATACGTATTCCTTAACACCGGGGAGCTGTTTTTT

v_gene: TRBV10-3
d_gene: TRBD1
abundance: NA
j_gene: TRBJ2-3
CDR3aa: CAISGTGSGDTQYF
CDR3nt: TGTGCCATCAGTGGGACAGGGAGTGGAGATACGCAGTATTTT

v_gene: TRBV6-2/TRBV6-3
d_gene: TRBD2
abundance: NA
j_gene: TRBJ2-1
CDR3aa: CASSTSGGPYNEQFF
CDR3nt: TGTGCCAGCAGCACTAGCGGGGGACCCTACAATGAGCAGTTCTTC

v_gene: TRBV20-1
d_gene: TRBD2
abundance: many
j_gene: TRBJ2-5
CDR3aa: CSASPYRTSGKETQYF
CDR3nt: TGCAGTGCTAGCCCTTACCGGACTAGCGGAAAAGAGACCCAGTACTTC

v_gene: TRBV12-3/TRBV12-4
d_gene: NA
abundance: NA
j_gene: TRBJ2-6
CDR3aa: CASSLDSYVLTF
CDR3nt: TGTGCCAGCAGTCTTGACAGTTACGTCCTGACTTTC

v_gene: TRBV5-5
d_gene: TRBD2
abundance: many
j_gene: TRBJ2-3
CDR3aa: CASSLRLAGGPDTQYF
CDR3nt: TGTGCCAGCAGCTTAAGACTAGCGGGGGGGCCGGATACGCAGTATTTT

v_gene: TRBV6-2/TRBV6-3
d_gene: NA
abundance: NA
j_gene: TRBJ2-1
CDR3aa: CASSEATVEQFF
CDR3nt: TGTGCCAGCAGTGAAGCTACGGTTGAGCAGTTCTTC

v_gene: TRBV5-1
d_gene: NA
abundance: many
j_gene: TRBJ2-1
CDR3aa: CASSLGAVNEQFF
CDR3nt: TGCGCCAGCAGCTTGGGGGCCGTGAATGAGCAGTTCTTC

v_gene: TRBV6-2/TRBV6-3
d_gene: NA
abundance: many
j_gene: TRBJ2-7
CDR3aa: CATTMAATYEQYF
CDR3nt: TGTGCCACTACGATGGCCGCTACCTACGAGCAGTACTTC

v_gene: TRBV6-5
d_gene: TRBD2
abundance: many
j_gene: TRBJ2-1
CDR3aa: CASRGLAGAGGLGQFF
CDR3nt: TGTGCCAGTAGGGGTCTAGCGGGAGCCGGGGGCCTAGGGCAGTTCTTC

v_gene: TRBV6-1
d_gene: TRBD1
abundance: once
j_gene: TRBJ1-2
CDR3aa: CASKTGDYGYTF
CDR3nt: TGTGCCAGCAAAACAGGGGACTATGGCTACACCTTC

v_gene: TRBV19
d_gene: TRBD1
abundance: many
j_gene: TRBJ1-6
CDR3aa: CASTSRVQGASNSPLHF
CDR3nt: TGTGCCAGTACCTCCCGTGTACAGGGGGCATCGAATTCACCCCTCCACTTT

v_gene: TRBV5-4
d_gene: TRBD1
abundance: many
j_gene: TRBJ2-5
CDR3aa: CASSQQGRETQYF
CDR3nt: TGTGCCAGCAGTCAACAGGGGCGGGAGACCCAGTACTTC

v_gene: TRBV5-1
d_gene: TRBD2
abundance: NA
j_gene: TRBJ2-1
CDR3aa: CASSFGLAGGGGASNEQFF
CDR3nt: TGCGCCAGCAGCTTTGGACTAGCGGGAGGCGGAGGGGCCTCTAATGAGCAGTTCTTC

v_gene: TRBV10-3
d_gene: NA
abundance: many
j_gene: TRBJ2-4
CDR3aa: CAIGGAKNIQYF
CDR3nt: TGTGCCATCGGAGGGGCCAAAAACATTCAGTACTTC

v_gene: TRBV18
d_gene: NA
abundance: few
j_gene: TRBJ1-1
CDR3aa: CASSPIARVGGTEAFF
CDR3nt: TGTGCCAGCTCACCCATAGCCAGGGTGGGTGGCACTGAAGCTTTCTTT

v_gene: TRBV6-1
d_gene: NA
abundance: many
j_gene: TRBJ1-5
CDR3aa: CASSESDIQPQHF
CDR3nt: TGTGCCAGCAGTGAATCGGATATTCAGCCCCAGCATTTT

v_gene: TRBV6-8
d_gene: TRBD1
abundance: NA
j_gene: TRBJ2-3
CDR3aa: CASSYFSQGDSTDTQYF
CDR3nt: TGTGCCAGCAGTTACTTCTCCCAGGGGGATAGCACAGATACGCAGTATTTT

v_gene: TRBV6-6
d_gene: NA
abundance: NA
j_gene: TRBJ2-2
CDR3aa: CASRGLRDPNTGELFF
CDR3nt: TGTGCCAGCAGAGGACTTCGGGATCCGAACACCGGGGAGCTGTTTTTT

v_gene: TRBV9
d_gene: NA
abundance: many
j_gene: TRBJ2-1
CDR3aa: CASSVAIKGGGANYNEQFF
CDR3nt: TGTGCCAGCAGCGTAGCTATAAAAGGGGGGGGGGCCAACTACAATGAGCAGTTCTTC

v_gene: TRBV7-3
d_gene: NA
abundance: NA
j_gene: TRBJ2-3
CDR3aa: CASSPKHTDTQYF
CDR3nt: TGTGCCAGCAGCCCTAAACACACAGATACGCAGTATTTT

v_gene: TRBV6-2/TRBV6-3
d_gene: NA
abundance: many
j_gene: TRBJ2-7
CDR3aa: CASRSGTVTYEQYF
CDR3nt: TGTGCCAGCAGGAGCGGAACAGTCACCTACGAGCAGTACTTC

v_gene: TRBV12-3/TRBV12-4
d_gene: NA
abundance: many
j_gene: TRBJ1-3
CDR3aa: CASSLDGFPGNTIYF
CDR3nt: TGTGCCAGCAGTTTAGATGGGTTTCCTGGAAACACCATATATTTT

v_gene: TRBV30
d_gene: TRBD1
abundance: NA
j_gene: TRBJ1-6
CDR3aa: CAWSERQGLGSPLHF
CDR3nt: TGTGCCTGGAGTGAAAGACAGGGGTTGGGGTCACCCCTCCACTTT

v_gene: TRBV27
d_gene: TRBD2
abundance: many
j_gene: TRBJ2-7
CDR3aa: CASRGGTSGYEQYF
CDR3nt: TGTGCCAGCAGGGGAGGGACTAGCGGATACGAGCAGTACTTC

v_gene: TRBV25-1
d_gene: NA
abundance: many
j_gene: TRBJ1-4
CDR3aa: CASSPGRTNEKLFF
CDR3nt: TGTGCCAGCAGCCCGGGGAGGACTAATGAAAAACTGTTTTTT

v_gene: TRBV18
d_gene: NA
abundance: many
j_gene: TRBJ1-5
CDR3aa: CASSPETPGLNQPQHF
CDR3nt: TGTGCCAGCTCACCCGAAACCCCAGGGCTCAATCAGCCCCAGCATTTT

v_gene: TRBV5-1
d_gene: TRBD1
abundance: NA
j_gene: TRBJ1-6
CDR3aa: CASKEGQGNNSPLHF
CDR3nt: TGCGCCAGCAAAGAAGGACAGGGAAATAATTCACCCCTCCACTTT

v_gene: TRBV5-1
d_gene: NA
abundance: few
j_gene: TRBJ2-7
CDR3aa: CASSPQTQPLGPRDTREQYF
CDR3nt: TGCGCCAGCAGTCCGCAAACACAACCCCTGGGGCCACGGGATACTCGGGAGCAGTACTTC

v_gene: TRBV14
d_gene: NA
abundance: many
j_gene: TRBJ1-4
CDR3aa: CASSALRVMEEKLFF
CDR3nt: TGTGCCAGCAGCGCTCTCAGGGTGATGGAGGAAAAACTGTTTTTT

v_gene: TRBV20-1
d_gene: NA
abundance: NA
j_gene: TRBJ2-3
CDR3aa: CSARPFLEWSTDTQYF
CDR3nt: TGCAGTGCTCGCCCCTTTCTGGAGTGGAGCACAGATACGCAGTATTTT